This T cell receptor (beta chain) originates from a study of cytomegalovirus exposure and HLA in healthy donors. General study results and limits: According to the study, roughly 160 TCR beta chains were cytomegalovirus-associated.

The CDR3 loop spans 13 amino acids. Trimming took 3 bases from V and 4 from J; bases not matched to a gene: 3. The germline V gene encodes CDR1 SGHNT and CDR2 YYREEE (reference sequence). Generated by immunoSEQ multiplex PCR, the TCRdb table keeps only in-frame clones and is missing some. The sample consists of roughly 63,000 clones, more than 70% of them appearing once. In regard to this clone: Its target is not known.

The receptor was derived from a woman aged 18 to 35 in good health and CMV-seronegative. The chain uses TRBV5-4 and TRBJ2-5, with 7 bases lining up with TRBD1. Sequencing was carried out using PBMCs. CDR3 amino acids: CASSSGTVETQYF. As DNA, the CDR3 is TGTGCCAGCAGCTCGGGGACAGTAGAGACCCAGTACTTC.